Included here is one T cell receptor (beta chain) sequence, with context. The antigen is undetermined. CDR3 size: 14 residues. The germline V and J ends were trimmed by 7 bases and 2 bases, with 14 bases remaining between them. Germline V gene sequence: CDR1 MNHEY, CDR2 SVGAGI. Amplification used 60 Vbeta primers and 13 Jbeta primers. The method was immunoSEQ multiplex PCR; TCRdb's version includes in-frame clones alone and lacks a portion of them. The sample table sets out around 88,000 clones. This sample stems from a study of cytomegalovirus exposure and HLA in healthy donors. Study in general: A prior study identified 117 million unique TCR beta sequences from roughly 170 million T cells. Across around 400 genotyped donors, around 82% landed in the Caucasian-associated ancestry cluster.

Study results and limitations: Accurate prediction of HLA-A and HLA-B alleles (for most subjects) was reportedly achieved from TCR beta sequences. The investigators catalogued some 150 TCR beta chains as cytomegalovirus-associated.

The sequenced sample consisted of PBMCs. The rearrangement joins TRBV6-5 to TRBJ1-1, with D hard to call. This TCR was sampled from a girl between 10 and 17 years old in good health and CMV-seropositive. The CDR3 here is CASTNAGGNTEAFF. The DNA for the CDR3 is TGTGCCAGCACCAATGCTGGCGGAAACACTGAAGCTTTCTTT.